This is a list of T cell receptor beta chains from one sample in a study of blood T cell repertoires in COVID-19. Here immunoSEQ multiplex PCR was the method, and the copy in TCRdb shows in-frame clones only, minus some. Among 100,000 to 150,000 clones listed, 85% to 90% were seen once. The source material was peripheral blood. The receptors stem from a woman aged 80 or over with acute or convalescent COVID-19. Each CDR3 is given with its conserved first and last residue. The D gene is left open where the match is weak. Not every row has a clone size; where given, it reads once, few, many or a size class.

d_call j_call v_call clone_size cdr3_nt cdr3_aa
TRBD1 TRBJ1-2 TRBV11-1 once TGTGCCAGCAGCCTCCGGGACAGGGGGCTAGGCTACACCTTC CASSLRDRGLGYTF
. TRBJ1-1 TRBV2 . TGTGCCAGCACAGTGGGGAGCAGCAACACTGAAGCTTTCTTT CASTVGSSNTEAFF
. TRBJ1-2 TRBV7-9 . TGTGCCAGCAGCTTCGGACAGCCGAACTATGGCTACACCTTC CASSFGQPNYGYTF
. TRBJ1-1 TRBV11-1 few TGTGCCAGCAGGCTGGGGGCTTCGGGAGCTTTCTTT CASRLGASGAFF
TRBD1 TRBJ1-4 TRBV27 . TGTGCCAGCAAGCTTGAGGGGGCTGGTAATGAAAAACTGTTTTTT CASKLEGAGNEKLFF
. TRBJ1-1 TRBV7-9 . TGTGCCAGCAGCTTAACGGGCACAGGGAGTTGGGTGACTGAAGCTTTCTTT CASSLTGTGSWVTEAFF
. TRBJ1-2 TRBV19 few TGTGCCAGTAGTATAGCGGGGTTTCTACATGGCTACACCTTC CASSIAGFLHGYTF
. TRBJ1-5 TRBV2 . TGTGCCAGCAGACAGGGCCCATTGGGTCAGCCCCAGCATTTT CASRQGPLGQPQHF
. TRBJ1-1 TRBV19 . TGTGCCAGTAGACCGGGAAGATTGAACACTGAAGCTTTCTTT CASRPGRLNTEAFF
. TRBJ1-6 TRBV2 . TGTGCCAGCAGGGAAAGGGGTTTTAATTCACCCCTCCACTTT CASRERGFNSPLHF
TRBD1 TRBJ1-4 TRBV7-9 . TGTGCCAGCAGCTTAGGGGGACAGGGACGTGAAAAACTGTTTTTT CASSLGGQGREKLFF
TRBD1 TRBJ2-2 TRBV3-1/TRBV3-2 . TGTGCCAGCAGCCCCCGGGACAGGGGGACCGGGGAGCTGTTTTTT CASSPRDRGTGELFF
. TRBJ1-2 TRBV5-1 . TGCGCCAGCAGTGGCGACAGGATCTATGGCTACACCTTC CASSGDRIYGYTF
TRBD1 TRBJ1-5 TRBV15 . TGTGCCACCAGCACCTCAGGGGGCGGCAATCAGCCCCAGCATTTT CATSTSGGGNQPQHF
. TRBJ2-7 TRBV7-2 few TGTGCCAGCAGCTCGGGACTGGGTTACGAGCAGTACTTC CASSSGLGYEQYF
TRBD1 TRBJ2-7 TRBV7-9 . TGTGCCAGCAGCGCGGAATCCGGGACAGGGACCTACGAGCAGTACTTC CASSAESGTGTYEQYF
. TRBJ1-2 TRBV7-9 . TGTGCCAGCAGCTTAGAGGACTCTGGCTACACCTTC CASSLEDSGYTF
TRBD1 TRBJ1-1 TRBV10-3 . TGTGCCATCAGGGGGACAGGGCAGGGGAACACTGAAGCTTTCTTT CAIRGTGQGNTEAFF
. TRBJ2-3 TRBV6-5 . TGTGCCAGCACGACGACTAACACAGATACGCAGTATTTT CASTTTNTDTQYF
TRBD1 TRBJ1-2 TRBV19 . TGTGCCAGTCTCTCGGACAGGGGCTATGGCTACACCTTC CASLSDRGYGYTF
. TRBJ1-2 TRBV5-6 . TGTGCCAGCAGCCCGACAGGAGATCACGGTGCGGACACCTTC CASSPTGDHGADTF
TRBD1 TRBJ2-2 TRBV5-4 . TGTGCCAGCGCCCAGGGGGAGAACACCGGGGAGCTGTTTTTT CASAQGENTGELFF
. TRBJ2-5 TRBV2 . TGTGCCAGCAAATCCGGTTTGGAGACCCAGTACTTC CASKSGLETQYF
. TRBJ2-1 TRBV4-1 once TGCGCCAGCAGCCAGGGTACAGGGCTCTCCTACAATGAGCAGTTCTTC CASSQGTGLSYNEQFF
. TRBJ2-1 TRBV5-1 . TGCGCCAGCAGCTTGGGGAGGGGCAATGAGCAGTTCTTC CASSLGRGNEQFF
. TRBJ1-1 TRBV4-2 . TGTGCCAGCAGCCCATATTTTCTCGGGGGTGAAGCTTTCTTT CASSPYFLGGEAFF
. TRBJ2-2 TRBV19 few TGTGCCAGTACCCTCAGACAGGGACTCACCGGGGAGCTGTTTTTT CASTLRQGLTGELFF
TRBD1 TRBJ2-7 TRBV6-5 . TGTGCCAGCAAAGAGGGGGCGAGATACGAGCAGTACTTC CASKEGARYEQYF
. TRBJ2-1 TRBV27 . TGTGCCAGCAGTTTAACCGGGTACAATGAGCAGTTCTTC CASSLTGYNEQFF
TRBD1 TRBJ1-3 TRBV6-5 . TGTGCCAGCAGGGACAGGGAGGCCAACACCATATATTTT CASRDREANTIYF
. TRBJ2-3 TRBV6-1 . TGTGCCAGCAGTGAACGGGGTATCACGACAGATACGCAGTATTTT CASSERGITTDTQYF
. TRBJ1-6 TRBV4-3 . TGCGCCAGCAGCCAAGAGACAGGACCCAATTCACCCCTCCACTTT CASSQETGPNSPLHF
TRBD1 TRBJ1-2 TRBV7-3 . TGTGCCAGCAGCCCCGGACAGGGGGCGGGCTACACCTTC CASSPGQGAGYTF
. TRBJ1-2 TRBV4-1 . TGCGCCAGCAGCCAAGCTCAGGGATCTTATGGCTACACCTTC CASSQAQGSYGYTF
TRBD1 TRBJ2-3 TRBV3-1/TRBV3-2 . TGTGCCAGCAGCCAAGAAGGACCAGGGACAGGGGGCACATTGAGCACAGATACGCAGTATTTT CASSQEGPGTGGTLSTDTQYF
TRBD1 TRBJ1-2 TRBV7-2 few TGTGCCAGCAGCTATGGACAGGGCAGTGGCTATGGCTACACCTTC CASSYGQGSGYGYTF
. TRBJ2-5 TRBV9 . TGTGCCAGCAGCATTGGGCCCACAGGGAGGGAAGAGACCCAGTACTTC CASSIGPTGREETQYF
. TRBJ2-2 TRBV5-1 . TGCGCCGGCCTGGGGGCGGCCACCGGGGAGCTGTTTTTT CAGLGAATGELFF
. TRBJ1-1 TRBV19 . TGTGCCAGTAGTATTAACCCGACTGTCGCTGAAGCTTTCTTT CASSINPTVAEAFF
. TRBJ1-1 TRBV2 . TGTGCCAGCAGTGATCAAATGCAGCGGGGGAGTGGAGCTTTCTTT CASSDQMQRGSGAFF
. TRBJ1-1 TRBV5-8 . TGTGCCAGCAGCTTGACAGGGTGGGACACTGAAGCTTTCTTT CASSLTGWDTEAFF